This T cell receptor (beta chain) emerged from a study of human T cells and chemical hapten exposure. Germline CDR1 reads GTSNPN; CDR2 reads SVGIG (reference sequence). The CDR3 covers 12 residues. The germline V and J ends were trimmed by 1 base and 1 base, with 5 bases remaining between them. The sample's time point: patch test 3, about 24 weeks after DPC sensitization. The treatment denotes: therapeutic diphenylcyclopropenone sensitization with weekly scalp DPC. MiXCR, applied by TCRdb to the RACE reads, yields one record per CDR3 protein. The sample contains around 130,000 distinct CDR3 sequences, approximately 10% of which appear only once.

The chain recombines TRBV30 with TRBJ2-7; the D is unclear. The receptor was isolated from a woman in her forties or fifties with alopecia areata. Some clones in this sample may be carry-over from other donors' samples. Specimen: whole blood, collected in connection with sensitization to the hapten diphenylcyclopropenone (DPC). CDR3 region: CAWSGLSYEQYF. Here the CDR3 DNA reads TGTGCCTGGAGTGGTCTTTCCTACGAGCAGTACTTC.